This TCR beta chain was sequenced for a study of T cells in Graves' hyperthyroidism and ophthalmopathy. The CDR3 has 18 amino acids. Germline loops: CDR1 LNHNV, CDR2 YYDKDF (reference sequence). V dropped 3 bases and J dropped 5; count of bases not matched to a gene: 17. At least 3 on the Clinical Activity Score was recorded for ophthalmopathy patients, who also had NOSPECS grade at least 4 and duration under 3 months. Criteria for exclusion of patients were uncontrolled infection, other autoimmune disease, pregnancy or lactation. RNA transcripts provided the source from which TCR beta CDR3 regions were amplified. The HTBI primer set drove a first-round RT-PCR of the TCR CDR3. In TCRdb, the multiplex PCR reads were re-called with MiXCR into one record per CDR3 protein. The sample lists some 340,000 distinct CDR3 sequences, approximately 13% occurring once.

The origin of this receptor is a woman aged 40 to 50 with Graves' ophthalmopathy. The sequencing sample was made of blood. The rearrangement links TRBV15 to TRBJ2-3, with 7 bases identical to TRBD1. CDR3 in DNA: TGTGCCACCAGCAGGGAATCCGGGACAGAGGCCAGGATAGATACGCAGTATTTT. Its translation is CATSRESGTEARIDTQYF.